Below are 5 T cell receptor beta chains sequenced from a single sample in a study of somatic mutations in cytotoxic T cells in rheumatoid arthritis. The protocol was immunoSEQ multiplex PCR, while the TCRdb copy is restricted to in-frame clones and leaves out a portion. The sample yields approximately 15,000 clones, 82% seen once. The sequenced sample was CD8+ T cells sorted from blood. The origin of the receptors is an adult with rheumatoid arthritis.

This clone was detected only once. V usage is TRBV5-4 and J usage is TRBJ2-7; tentatively, D is TRBD2 (5 bases). The CDR3 has 14 residues. The germline CDR1 and CDR2 sequences are SGHNT and YYREEE (reference sequence). Trimming took 2 bases from V and 5 from J, leaving 14 bases between them. Written as DNA, the CDR3 is TGTGCCAGCAGCTTAACGAGGGCCGGAAACGAGCAGTACTTC. Amino acids: CASSLTRAGNEQYF.

The chain combines TRBV11-2 with TRBJ1-2; D is uncertain. V lost 5 bases and J lost 1, with 17 bases in between. CDR1 is SGHAT and CDR2 is FQNNGV in the germline V gene. CDR3 size: 16 residues. CDR3 loop: CASSMWFKGLNYGYTF. As DNA, the CDR3 is TGTGCCAGCAGCATGTGGTTTAAAGGACTTAACTATGGCTACACCTTC.

V and J are TRBV6-5 and TRBJ2-1; maybe TRBD2 (5 bases). The CDR3 has 13 residues. Looked up from germline, CDR1 is MNHEY and CDR2 is SVGAGI. V gave up 6 bases and J gave up 10 bases, with 16 bases separating them. CDR3 in DNA: TGTGCCAGCAGAGAGGGCGGCATGTGGGAGCAGTTCTTC. It is translated as CASREGGMWEQFF.

This rearrangement joins TRBV12-5 to TRBJ2-7; 7 bases align to TRBD2. The CDR3 totals 16 residues. V was clipped by 2 bases and J by 1 base; unmatched bases: 8. Germline V gives CDR1 LGHNT, CDR2 FRNRAP. The CDR3, as DNA: TGTGCTAGTGGTTTGCCTTTGGGGGGGGAGTCCTACGAGCAGTACTTC. It is translated as CASGLPLGGESYEQYF.

The rearrangement uses TRBV11-3 and TRBJ2-7; the D gene could be TRBD1 or TRBD2 (5 bases each). The germline CDR1 and CDR2 sequences are SGHNT and YENEEA. CDR3 size: 15 residues. V gave up 4 bases and J gave up 7 bases, with 20 bases separating them. CDR3 sequence reads: CASSSPGPGTFEQYF. The CDR3 nucleotides read TGTGCCAGCAGCTCCCCGGGACCAGGGACGTTTGAGCAGTACTTC.